This T cell receptor (beta chain) was sequenced in a study of blood T cell repertoires in COVID-19. Background on the study: Samples came from the United States, Italy and Spain, spanning acute and convalescent COVID-19.

The repertoire was sequenced with immunoSEQ multiplex PCR; TCRdb's copy has only in-frame clones and lacks some. Among some 290,000 clones listed, 90% were seen once. Worth noting for this clone: The junction shows a germline mismatch at one end, possibly a read error.

Sequencing was done on a sample of peripheral blood. The sequence was collected from a middle-aged woman with COVID-19, enrolled during active disease.

CDR3 in amino acids: CASRVDGRNAEAFF. CDR3 DNA: TGTGCCAGTAGAGTGGACGGGAGGAACGCTGAAGCTTTCTTT. The chain joins TRBV19 to TRBJ1-1; D is uncertain. There are 14 residues in the CDR3. Germline loops: CDR1 LNHDA, CDR2 SQIVND (reference sequence).